This note documents a single TCR beta chain sequence. Its specific antigen is unknown. No base qualities exist here, and no much larger clone lies one base off it. These data originate in a study of follicular helper T cells after annual influenza vaccination (dated by TCRdb to between 2016 and 2019). At the level of the whole study: After each seasonal influenza vaccination, blood was collected on days 0, 7 and 28. To study recall of cTfh clones, some subjects were followed through successive annual vaccinations in the 2013-2014, 2014-2015 and 2015-2016 seasons. One week after vaccination, a second recruited cohort of approximately twelve subjects (Table S1) displayed a similar ICOS+CD38+ cTfh response. Multi-year samples were available for six subjects, with four spanning two vaccination seasons and two spanning three seasons. The 2013-2014 samples were cryopreserved, while the 2015 samples were processed right after collection.

In light of the paper, this sample's time point label describes: 2014-2015 season, pre-vaccination. Adults received seasonal inactivated influenza vaccine (Fluvarix), and TCRB sequencing tracked sorted blood CD4 subsets before and after vaccination. Subjects were considered eligible if community-dwelling and if influenza vaccine had not been received in the prior 6 months. Influenza vaccine contraindications, substance abuse, HIV/AIDS, active malignancy, immunomodulatory medication and active illness such as respiratory infection were included among the exclusion criteria. Per time point, between roughly 35 and 100 mL of blood was sampled. Circulating Tfh were defined as non-naive CD4+CXCR5+PD-1+ cells and sorted into ICOS+CD38+ and ICOS-CD38- fractions. PBMC were isolated using Ficoll-Paque PLUS or SepMate separation. Before DNA extraction, cell subsets were sorted from PBMC on a BD FACS Aria. To prepare the library, the immunoSEQ multiplex PCR assay was applied. Adaptive Biotechnologies carried out TCRB amplification, library preparation, sequencing and preliminary bioinformatics at Survey level resolution. TCRB sequencing used multiplex PCR amplification of genomic DNA from sorted cTfh populations. The paper's data handling went like this. Clonality was computed in R as 1 minus normalized Shannon entropy; the Gini index was calculated with the R package ineq. Overlap score was the summed counts of shared sequences divided by total counts of all sequences in both compared samples. Fisher's exact test, with an assumed theoretical repertoire of 10^7 TCRB sequences, was used to assess the significance of shared clonotypes. Not all clones reach the TCRdb copy of this immuneACCESS table, which keeps in-frame sequences only. Checked studies attribute under half of the gap to unresolved V genes and leave the rest unexplained. D and trimming were read from the DNA, whereas the V and J calls and clone size are those reported in that table. The sample table contains around 25,000 clones; only one count was recorded for 80% to 90% of them. The biggest ten clones account for approximately 1.1% of the sample.

CDR1 MDHEN and CDR2 SYDVKM were looked up in the germline V gene. V loses 3 bases at its end and J loses 2 bases; junction bases beyond the gene matches: 4. CDR3 length: 15 amino acids, cysteine to phenylalanine. The kept DNA is CDR3 alone, 45 bases in frame from the first base. Paper-wide results and their limitations: Productive TCRB sequences were recovered from only 10-20% of analyzed cells, so rare clonotypes could not be sampled. Successive annual vaccinations recalled a recurrent oligoclonal ICOS+CD38+ cTfh response that contained tetramer and AIM influenza-specific clonotypes. ICOS+CD38+ cTfh clonality correlated with the frequency of that population, and its change correlated with the change in circulating plasmablast frequency. Day 7 ICOS+CD38+ clones were most often found later in ICOS-CD38- cTfh, suggesting that subset may serve as a memory reservoir.

This TCR came from an adult who received the influenza vaccine. The source was CXCR5+ CD38- circulating T follicular helper cells from blood, collected on the day of influenza vaccination. Taken with the paper, the label for cell subset or site translates to: circulating Tfh, non-naive CD4+CXCR5+PD-1+ (ICOS+CD38+ or ICOS-CD38-). The chain is assembled from TRBV28 and TRBJ2-1; 7 middle bases align to TRBD1. The CDR3 loop reads CASSLGQRTYNEQFF. The DNA is as follows: TGTGCCAGCAGTTTGGGACAGCGAACCTACAATGAGCAGTTCTTC.